This T cell receptor (beta chain) was sequenced for a study of response to subunit inactivated influenza vaccine. The length of the CDR3 is 17 residues. The V and J ends lost 2 bases and 1 base respectively, with 15 bases between them. Germline V CDR1 and CDR2: MDHEN, SYDVKM. One entry per CDR3 protein, called by TCRdb with MiXCR from the RT-PCR reads. Of approximately 170,000 distinct CDR3 sequences in the sample, over 9.5% are singletons; the top ten hold 25% to 30%. In its sample, this clonotype was seen many times. The data also belong to a second study, concerning T cells expressing NK-cell markers. That paper adds: The authors made TCR beta cDNA libraries by 5'RACE template switching. This switching added a universal primer site and UMIs. Top CD8+ clonotypes included the dominant CD3+CD56+NKG2C+ clonotypes in six donors. One observes that, in a handful of donors, these clonotypes were also the leading ones within the CD3+CD56-NKG2C+ fraction. The study left the HCMV specificity of expanded NKG2C+ T cell clones unresolved.

The sample here was CD8+ T cells sorted from PBMCs, taken roughly 12 days after vaccination. The origin of this receptor is a man aged 50-59 years who received an inactivated influenza vaccine. The chain recombines TRBV28 with TRBJ2-1; D not certain. The CDR3: CASSLPRAGRSYNEQFF. CDR3 in DNA: TGTGCCAGCAGTTTACCACGGGCAGGAAGGTCCTACAATGAGCAGTTCTTC. The full variable domain, in which reference TRBV28 and TRBJ2-1 provide the parts outside the CDR3, is DVKVTQSSRYLVKRTGEKVFLECVQDMDHENMFWYRQDPGLGLRLIYFSYDVKMKEKGDIPEGYSVSREKKERFSLILESASTNQTSMYLCASSLPRAGRSYNEQFFGPGTRLTVL.